A single sample is the source of the 17 T cell receptor beta chains below, sequenced in a study of shared clonotypes between healthy human individuals. Repertoires were generated with immunoSEQ multiplex PCR, while TCRdb's copy carries only in-frame clones and drops some. Among about 490,000 clones listed, more than 65% were seen once. Sequenced input: PBMCs. The receptor source for this set is a middle-aged woman in good health. Some clones in this sample may be carry-over from other donors' samples.

This clone was seen at least ten times. The CDR3 sequence is CASSPTRTGGTEQYF. The CDR3 DNA reads TGTGCCAGCTCACCCACCAGGACAGGGGGGACCGAGCAGTACTTC. The genes are TRBV18 and TRBJ2-5, with TRBD1 matching 10 bases. The end of the DNA fits TRBJ2-7 better, so the J call may be wrong. CDR1 and CDR2 from the germline V gene are KGHSH and LQKENI. The CDR3 is 15 amino acids.

The chain carries TRBV11-1 and TRBJ2-3; TRBD2 matches 7 bases. Germline trimming cut 0 bases from V and 6 bases from J; bases unmatched to any gene: 3. This CDR3 comprises 14 residues. The germline gives CDR1 SGHAT, CDR2 FQDESV (reference sequence). CDR3 residues: CASSLAGGPDTQYF. CDR3 coding DNA: TGTGCCAGCAGCTTAGCGGGAGGGCCGGATACGCAGTATTTT.

The genes are TRBV6-5 and TRBJ1-2; no clear D gene. V shed 6 bases and J shed 0 bases, with 8 bases lying between them. CDR1 and CDR2 (germline): MNHEY, SVGAGI. The CDR3 length is 13 residues. As DNA, the CDR3 is TGTGCCAGCAGCCGGAACTCTAACTATGGCTACACCTTC. As protein: CASSRNSNYGYTF.

This clone showed up just once. This likely reflects a read error, since a far larger clone is one base away. The chain has TRBV28 and TRBJ2-2, with TRBD2 as a possible D gene (7 bases). The CDR3 is made up of 15 amino acids. From germline, CDR1 is MDHEN and CDR2 SYDVKM. CDR3 nucleotide sequence: TGTGCCAGCAGTTTAGCGGGGGCGAACACCGGGGAGATGTTTTTT. It specifies CASSLAGANTGEMFF.

This clone was detected only a few times. The chain is built from TRBV19 and TRBJ2-7, with D possibly matching TRBD2 (5 bases). The length of the CDR3 is 14 residues. V dropped 7 bases and J dropped 0 bases, with 13 bases sitting between them. Germline V gives CDR1 LNHDA, CDR2 SQIVND (reference sequence). The CDR3 DNA reads as TGTGCCAGTACTCGATCGGGGAGCTCCTACGAGCAGTACTTC. This encodes CASTRSGSSYEQYF.

V is TRBV7-9 and J is TRBJ1-2, with D possibly matching TRBD1 (6 bases). The germline V and J ends were trimmed by 1 base and 8 bases, with 11 bases remaining between them. CDR3 length: 13 residues. In germline, CDR1 is SEHNR, CDR2 FQNEAQ (reference sequence). The CDR3 DNA follows: TGTGCCAGCAGCTTAGACACAGGGTCCGGCTACACCTTC. Its protein product is CASSLDTGSGYTF. The whole variable domain, remainder taken from reference TRBV7-9 and TRBJ1-2, is DTGVSQNPRHKITKRGQNVTFRCDPISEHNRLYWYRQTLGQGPEFLTYFQNEAQLEKSRLLSDRFSAERPKGSFSTLEIQRTEQGDSAMYLCASSLDTGSGYTFGSGTRLTVV.

The rearrangement joins TRBV18 to TRBJ1-4; TRBD1 matches at 9 bases. V was clipped by 3 bases and J by 7 bases; unmatched bases: 6. Germline-derived CDR1 and CDR2 are KGHSH and LQKENI. The CDR3 is made up of 15 amino acids. The CDR3 coding sequence is TGTGCCAGCTCACCTGGGACAGGGTGGGGTGAAAAACTGTTTTTT. It yields the protein CASSPGTGWGEKLFF.

In its sample, this clone was seen once. The rearrangement joins TRBV15 to TRBJ2-7; tentatively, D is TRBD2 (5 bases). The V end lost 4 bases, the J end lost 3 bases, and 10 bases lay between the germline ends. This CDR3 region has 13 residues. Germline values: CDR1 LNHNV, CDR2 YYDKDF (reference sequence). In nucleotides, the CDR3 is TGTGCCACCAGCACGGGGTACGGCTACGAGCAGTACTTC. Its protein product is CATSTGYGYEQYF.

The chain has TRBV4-1 and TRBJ2-2; D possibly corresponds to TRBD2 (6 bases). Germline lookup yields CDR1 MGHRA and CDR2 YSYEKL. Trimming took off 1 base at V and 4 bases at J, with 22 bases between the two ends. The CDR3 runs to 19 residues. CDR3 region: CASSQGPLAELHITGELFF. CDR3 sequence (DNA): TGCGCCAGCAGCCAAGGCCCTTTAGCGGAACTACACATCACCGGGGAGCTGTTTTTT.

The rearrangement uses TRBV19 and TRBJ2-3; tentative D call: TRBD2 (6 bases). CDR3 size: 13 residues. Germline CDR1 and CDR2: LNHDA and SQIVND (reference sequence). The V and J ends lost 7 bases and 4 bases respectively, with 12 bases between them. CDR3 amino acids: CASTPDYSDTQYF. CDR3 coding DNA: TGTGCCAGTACCCCGGACTATTCAGATACGCAGTATTTT.

In the case of this clone: With a far larger clone one base away, a read error is the likely cause. This chain connects TRBV15 to TRBJ1-4; no clear D gene. The length of the CDR3 is 16 residues. Germline V gene data show CDR1 as LNHNV and CDR2 as YYDKDF (reference sequence). Trimming left V 2 bases short and J 3 bases short, with 13 bases between. The CDR3 nucleotides are TGTGCCACCAGCAGATATCGGAGCAGGCCTAATGAAAAACTGTTTTTT. Protein: CATSRYRSRPNEKLFF.

Remarks on this clone: The germline gene is not matched at one end of the junction; a read error may be the cause. The V and J genes are TRBV2 and TRBJ2-2; D uncertain. CDR1 and CDR2 from the germline V gene are SNHLY and FYNNEI. The CDR3 runs 14 residues. The CDR3, as DNA: TGTGCCAGCAGTGTCGACACGAATACCGGGGAGCTGTTTTTT. This translates into CASSVDTNTGELFF.

In nucleotides, the CDR3 is TGTGCCAGCAGCTTAGTTTCACAGGGTGACCACGAGCAGTACTTC. It translates to CASSLVSQGDHEQYF. This chain joins TRBV7-9 and TRBJ2-7; tentative D call: TRBD1 (6 bases). The CDR3 sequence is 15 residues long. Trimming left V 1 base short and J 5 bases short, with 15 bases between. Germline assignment: CDR1 SEHNR and CDR2 FQNEAQ (reference sequence).

This clone was counted between two and nine times. A far bigger clonotype differs at one base, so this is likely a read error. The rearrangement links TRBV4-2 to TRBJ2-5; D is perhaps TRBD2 (5 bases). The CDR3 is made up of 16 amino acids. Germline lookup yields CDR1 LGHNA and CDR2 YNFKEQ. V was shortened by 0 bases and J by 5 bases, with 16 bases between the two germline ends. DNA of the CDR3: TGTGCCAGCAGCCAAGATTACCTAGAGGGTGTGGAGACCCAGTACTTC. Protein sequence: CASSQDYLEGVETQYF.

The chain uses TRBV7-2 and TRBJ2-1, with D possibly TRBD2 on 5 matching bases. CDR1 SGHTA and CDR2 FQGNSA come from the germline V gene. This CDR3 region has 14 residues. Trimming left V 1 base short and J 5 bases short, with 9 bases between. CDR3 sequence reads: CASSLVRTHNEQFF. Here the CDR3 DNA reads TGTGCCAGCAGCTTAGTTCGGACTCACAATGAGCAGTTCTTC.

This chain connects TRBV5-6 to TRBJ2-1, with a weak D call TRBD1 (6 bases). Between the trimmed V and J ends, which lost 3 bases and 8 bases, there was a span of 18 bases. CDR3 length: 15 amino acids. CDR1 SGHDT and CDR2 YYEEEE come from the germline V gene. For the CDR3, the DNA is TGTGCCAGCAGCTCGGGCAACAGGGTTTTCGATGAGCAGTTCTTC. Translated, it gives CASSSGNRVFDEQFF.

The gene calls are TRBV7-3 and TRBJ2-5, with D perhaps being TRBD1 or TRBD2 (5 bases each). Germline values: CDR1 SGHTA, CDR2 FQGTGA. There are 13 residues in the CDR3. V shed 4 bases and J shed 5 bases, with 11 bases lying between them. The chain's CDR3 is CASSSGPRETQYF. As DNA, the CDR3 is TGTGCCAGCAGCTCGGGACCGCGGGAGACCCAGTACTTC.